The 32 T cell receptor beta chains reported below all come from one sample, sequenced in a study of cytomegalovirus exposure and HLA in healthy donors. Researchers ran the PCR with 60 Vbeta and 13 Jbeta primers. Sequencing used immunoSEQ multiplex PCR; TCRdb keeps in-frame clones, though not all of them. This table holds 75,000 to 100,000 clones, 65% to 85% found once. The sequencing input was PBMCs. All receptors derive from a man in his forties or fifties in good health and CMV-seronegative.

The chain carries TRBV6-1 and TRBJ1-6, with a tentative D call TRBD1 (6 bases). Germline V CDR1 and CDR2: MNHNS, SASEGT. V lost 6 bases and J 7 bases, leaving 16 bases between the germline ends. The CDR3 totals 15 residues. This chain's CDR3 is CASRGGGTPNSPLHF. The CDR3 nucleotides are TGTGCCAGCAGGGGAGGGGGGACACCCAATTCACCCCTCCACTTT.

This clone was observed once. J is TRBJ2-7 and V is TRBV5-4, with D tentatively TRBD1 (6 bases). Deletions cut 2 bases from V and 7 bases from J, with 16 bases between. CDR1 SGHNT and CDR2 YYREEE come from the germline V gene (reference sequence). This CDR3 has 14 residues. CDR3 bases: TGTGCCAGCAGCTTCAGGGGCGGACGAGGAGAGCAGTACTTC. It is translated as CASSFRGGRGEQYF.

This chain connects TRBV5-1 to TRBJ1-4; a possible D gene is TRBD1 (6 bases). Between the trimmed V and J ends, which lost 0 bases and 7 bases, there was a span of 13 bases. CDR1 and CDR2 from the germline V gene are SGHRS and YFSETQ. The CDR3 totals 15 residues. In nucleotides, the CDR3 is TGCGCCAGCAGCTTGGGGGTACAGGGTAGTGAAAAACTGTTTTTT. Translating it yields CASSLGVQGSEKLFF.

J is TRBJ2-7 and V is TRBV7-2; 9 positions agree with TRBD1. The germline V gene has CDR1 SGHTA and CDR2 FQGNSA. The CDR3 length is 14 residues. J gave up 5 bases and V 8 bases, and 10 bases lay outside the gene matches. The CDR3 DNA reads as TGTGCCAGCGGAACAGGGGGCTGGAAAAACGAGCAGTACTTC. This translates into CASGTGGWKNEQYF.

A few counts support this clone. Here the CDR3 DNA reads TGTGCCAGCAGTCCTATACCGGGACAGAGCATTAATAAGCAGTTCTTC. Translated, it gives CASSPIPGQSINKQFF. This chain links TRBV2 with TRBJ2-1, with TRBD1 identical over 7 bases. Germline V CDR1 and CDR2: SNHLY, FYNNEI. J lost 11 bases, V lost 5 bases, and 18 bases had no gene match. The CDR3 has 16 amino acids.

The chain is built from TRBV4-2 and TRBJ1-6; no firm D call. Deletions cut 0 bases from V and 5 bases from J, with 11 bases between. CDR3 size: 16 residues. CDR1 is LGHNA and CDR2 is YNFKEQ in the germline V gene. CDR3 coding DNA: TGTGCCAGCAGCCAAGAACCTGCAGCGAATAATTCACCCCTCCACTTT. Translating gives CASSQEPAANNSPLHF.

In its sample, this clone was seen a few times. The rearrangement uses TRBV7-8 and TRBJ1-1, with 8 nucleotides matching TRBD1. The junction had 12 bases not matched to a gene; V was cut back by 5 bases and J by 1 base. The germline V gene has CDR1 SGHVS and CDR2 FQNEAQ. The CDR3 length is 17 residues. The CDR3, as DNA: TGTGCCAGCAGCCCGTGGAGGACAGGGACCCCGAACACTGAAGCTTTCTTT. Translated: CASSPWRTGTPNTEAFF.

This clone was picked up a small number of times. The V call is TRBV15, the J call TRBJ2-2; D remains unclear. The germline V gene encodes CDR1 LNHNV and CDR2 YYDKDF (reference sequence). V was clipped by 4 bases and J by 1 base, with 13 bases between them. This CDR3 spans 16 amino acids. The chain's CDR3 is CATSTKKQVNTGELFF. CDR3 coding DNA: TGTGCCACCAGCACTAAAAAGCAAGTGAACACCGGGGAGCTGTTTTTT.

The CDR3 sequence: CASRPIGTRNTEAFF. DNA for the CDR3: TGTGCCAGTAGACCGATTGGGACACGAAACACTGAAGCTTTCTTT. The chain couples TRBV19 to TRBJ1-1; tentative D call: TRBD1 (6 bases). Between the trimmed V and J ends, which lost 6 bases and 2 bases, there was a span of 16 bases. This CDR3 contains 15 residues. Germline loops: CDR1 LNHDA, CDR2 SQIVND (reference sequence).

The chain carries TRBV18 and TRBJ1-5; TRBD1 matches 10 bases. This CDR3 spans 16 amino acids. Germline V gene sequence: CDR1 KGHSH, CDR2 LQKENI. V gave up 3 bases and J gave up 3 bases; unmatched junction bases: 5. In nucleotides, the CDR3 is TGTGCCAGCTCACCCTCGGGACAGGGGTTCAATCAGCCCCAGCATTTT. This sequence encodes CASSPSGQGFNQPQHF.

This CDR3 reads CASSIRDRFEPQHF. The CDR3 coding sequence is TGTGCCAGTAGTATACGGGACAGGTTCGAGCCCCAGCATTTT. V usage is TRBV19 and J usage is TRBJ1-5; 8 bases fit TRBD1. The germline V gene has CDR1 LNHDA and CDR2 SQIVND (reference sequence). This CDR3 region has 14 residues. Losses at the gene ends were 2 bases for V and 8 bases for J; bases not matched to a gene: 5.

This clone was observed a few times. The V gene is TRBV5-5, the J gene TRBJ2-1, with TRBD2 matching over 7 bases. CDR1 SGHKS and CDR2 YYEKEE come from the germline V gene (reference sequence). V was pared by 1 base and J by 6 bases, with 13 bases of the junction left unmatched. This CDR3 is built from 17 residues. CDR3 sequence: CASSLTLAAGSLNEQFF. CDR3 sequence (DNA): TGTGCCAGCAGCTTGACCCTAGCAGCGGGATCGCTCAATGAGCAGTTCTTC.

The genes are TRBV5-1 and TRBJ1-1; D may be TRBD1 (5 bases). V was shortened by 0 bases and J by 1 base, with 10 bases between the two germline ends. The germline V gene has CDR1 SGHRS and CDR2 YFSETQ. The CDR3 totals 15 residues. The CDR3 DNA follows: TGCGCCAGCAGCTTGGGCGGGGCTGGGAACACTGAAGCTTTCTTT. Encoded protein: CASSLGGAGNTEAFF.

The rearrangement joins TRBV11-3 to TRBJ1-1; D call uncertain. Germline loops: CDR1 SGHNT, CDR2 YENEEA. V was cut by 1 base and J by 2 bases, with 5 bases left in between. This CDR3 has 13 residues. This CDR3 is CASSLGANTEAFF. The CDR3 DNA reads TGTGCCAGCAGCTTAGGAGCAAACACTGAAGCTTTCTTT.

J is TRBJ1-6 and V is TRBV25-1; 11 nucleotides line up with TRBD1. The CDR3 is 15 residues long. V trimming: 4 bases; J trimming: 7 bases; junction bases outside the gene matches: 3. The germline V gene has CDR1 MGHDK and CDR2 SYGVNS. The CDR3 loop reads CASSVRTGGNSPLHF. The CDR3 DNA reads TGTGCCAGCAGTGTTAGGACAGGGGGCAATTCACCCCTCCACTTT.

This chain connects TRBV4-1 to TRBJ1-1; 8 bases are a match to TRBD1. The CDR3 consists of 17 residues. V gave up 1 base and J gave up 0 bases; unmatched junction bases: 7. Germline V lookup: CDR1 MGHRA, CDR2 YSYEKL. For the CDR3, the DNA is TGCGCCAGCAGCCAAGGTCGACAGGGGAGCCTGAACACTGAAGCTTTCTTT. Protein sequence: CASSQGRQGSLNTEAFF.

J is TRBJ1-5 and V is TRBV6-5; no reliable D call. CDR1 MNHEY and CDR2 SVGAGI come from the germline V gene. V dropped 0 bases and J dropped 2 bases, with 8 bases sitting between them. The CDR3 has 15 residues. CDR3 region: CASSYSRVGNQPQHF. CDR3 in DNA: TGTGCCAGCAGTTACTCTCGGGTTGGCAATCAGCCCCAGCATTTT.

This clone turned up a few times. This chain's CDR3 is CASIGTGEGRSYEQYF. The CDR3 region has the DNA TGTGCCAGTATCGGGACAGGGGAAGGCCGGTCCTACGAGCAGTACTTC. V gene TRBV19 combines with J gene TRBJ2-7, with 10 positions matching TRBD1. V trimming: 7 bases; J trimming: 1 base; junction bases outside the gene matches: 10. The CDR3 totals 16 residues. The germline V gene encodes CDR1 LNHDA and CDR2 SQIVND (reference sequence). Using reference TRBV19 and TRBJ2-7 for the parts outside the CDR3, the full variable domain is DGGITQSPKYLFRKEGQNVTLSCEQNLNHDAMYWYRQDPGQGLRLIYYSQIVNDFQKGDIAEGYSVSREKKESFPLTVTSAQKNPTAFYLCASIGTGEGRSYEQYFGPGTRLTVT.

The V call is TRBV27, the J call TRBJ2-7; 9 positions match TRBD1. Germline values: CDR1 MNHEY, CDR2 SMNVEV (reference sequence). The V segment lost 6 bases and the J segment 7 bases; nucleotides outside the gene matches: 13. The length of the CDR3 is 15 residues. The CDR3 protein is CASRRGTGTSGEQYF. CDR3 nucleotide sequence: TGTGCCAGCAGACGTGGGACAGGGACGTCGGGGGAGCAGTACTTC.

This clone turned up a few times. The V gene is TRBV6-6, the J gene TRBJ1-5; 8 positions match TRBD1. The CDR3 has 15 residues. With V trimmed by 4 bases and J by 7 bases, 9 bases remained unmatched. Germline-derived CDR1 and CDR2 are MNHNY and SVGAGI (reference sequence). As DNA, the CDR3 is TGTGCCAGCAGTTCCATTGGACAGGGAGGACAGCCCCAGCATTTT. Translated, it gives CASSSIGQGGQPQHF.

The chain couples TRBV18 to TRBJ1-2, with no clear D. CDR3 size: 15 residues. The V gene lost 8 bases and the J gene lost 0 bases, with 16 bases spanning the gap. Per germline, CDR1 KGHSH and CDR2 LQKENI. The CDR3 coding sequence is TGTGCCAGCGCTACCAATAGAAAGACTAACTATGGCTACACCTTC. Amino acid sequence: CASATNRKTNYGYTF. The entire variable domain, with the rest obtained from reference TRBV18 and TRBJ1-2, is as follows: NAGVMQNPRHLVRRRGQEARLRCSPMKGHSHVYWYRQLPEEGLKFMVYLQKENIIDESGMPKERFSAEFPKEGPSILRIQQVVRGDSAAYFCASATNRKTNYGYTFGSGTRLTVV.

The chain recombines TRBV29-1 with TRBJ2-3; tentative D call: TRBD2 (5 bases). Per the germline V gene, CDR1 is SQVTM and CDR2 is ANQGSEA. This CDR3 region has 16 residues. Trimming stripped 7 bases from V and 3 bases from J, with 23 bases between. The CDR3 spells CSAILVAGLFTDTQYF. CDR3 nucleotides: TGCAGCGCTATCCTAGTTGCGGGCCTATTTACAGATACGCAGTATTTT.

The chain links TRBV1 to TRBJ2-1; TRBD1, the table's D call, was not compared with the DNA. TRBV1 is shown as a pseudogene. The CDR3 extends over 18 amino acids. The CDR3, as DNA: TGCACCAGCAGCCAAGAGGAGATGGACAGGGGGGCCTACAATGAGCAGTTCTTC. Translation: CTSSQEEMDRGAYNEQFF.

V is TRBV5-1 and J is TRBJ2-2; 7 nucleotides align to TRBD1. The CDR3 is 17 residues long. CDR1 SGHRS and CDR2 YFSETQ come from the germline V gene. V trimming: 3 bases; J trimming: 4 bases; junction bases outside the gene matches: 12. CDR3 region: CASSSHTGEGGTGELFF. The CDR3, as DNA: TGCGCCAGCAGCTCCCATACAGGGGAAGGGGGCACCGGGGAGCTGTTTTTT.

This clone has only a few counts. The chain combines TRBV6-5 with TRBJ1-2; tentatively, D is TRBD1 (6 bases). V was clipped by 5 bases and J by 4 bases, with 17 bases between them. The CDR3 is made up of 15 amino acids. Germline V gives CDR1 MNHEY, CDR2 SVGAGI. CDR3 DNA sequence: TGTGCCAGCAGTCCACGGGCAGGGGCGGTCTATGGCTACACCTTC. Amino acids: CASSPRAGAVYGYTF.

This chain links TRBV10-1 with TRBJ2-3; TRBD1 is a possible D gene (5 bases). The CDR3 is 14 amino acids. Germline V gives CDR1 WNHNN, CDR2 SYGVQD (reference sequence). Trimming removed 3 bases at V and 6 bases at J, with 13 bases between. DNA for the CDR3: TGCGCCAGCAGTGATGTGGGGCACACGGATACGCAGTATTTT. This sequence encodes CASSDVGHTDTQYF.

The gene calls are TRBV9 and TRBJ2-1, with 8 bases aligning to TRBD2. From germline, CDR1 is SGDLS and CDR2 YYNGEE. The CDR3 totals 17 residues. V lost 0 bases and J lost 7; bases outside the gene matches: 12. The DNA of the CDR3 is TGTGCCAGCAGCGTAGGGTCGGCGGGAGGTGTGGGAAATGAGCAGTTCTTC. Encoded protein: CASSVGSAGGVGNEQFF. Combining the CDR3 with reference TRBV9 and TRBJ2-1 gives the whole variable domain DSGVTQTPKHLITATGQRVTLRCSPRSGDLSVYWYQQSLDQGLQFLIQYYNGEERAKGNILERFSAQQFPDLHSELNLSSLELGDSALYFCASSVGSAGGVGNEQFFGPGTRLTVL.

With regard to this clone: The same CDR3 arises from other DNA sequences in this sample as well. The chain is built from TRBV4-1 and TRBJ1-5, with a tentative D call TRBD1 (6 bases). Germline V gene sequence: CDR1 MGHRA, CDR2 YSYEKL. V shed 4 bases and J shed 4 bases, with 17 bases lying between them. The CDR3 has 16 residues. CDR3 loop: CASSPGTGGNNQPQHF. The CDR3 nucleotides are TGCGCCAGCAGCCCCGGGACGGGGGGCAATAATCAGCCCCAGCATTTT.

The gene calls are TRBV5-1 and TRBJ2-1; 7 nucleotides agree with TRBD2. Germline lookup yields CDR1 SGHRS and CDR2 YFSETQ. J lost 5 bases, V lost 0 bases, and 5 bases had no gene match. This CDR3 comprises 15 residues. Here the CDR3 reads CASSLGLADNNEQFF. The CDR3 nucleotides are TGCGCCAGCAGCTTGGGGCTAGCGGATAACAATGAGCAGTTCTTC.

As DNA, the CDR3 is TGCAGCGTTCCTCAGGGTCGGGAGACCCAGTACTTC. Protein product: CSVPQGRETQYF. The V gene is TRBV29-1, the J gene TRBJ2-5, with D possibly being TRBD1 (5 bases). The CDR3 consists of 12 residues. V gave up 5 bases and J gave up 5 bases, with 12 bases separating them. Per the germline V gene, CDR1 is SQVTM and CDR2 is ANQGSEA. Together with reference TRBV29-1 and TRBJ2-5, the CDR3 gives the full variable domain: SAVISQKPSRDICQRGTSLTIQCQVDSQVTMMFWYRQQPGQSLTLIATANQGSEATYESGFVIDKFPISRPNLTFSTLTVSNMSPEDSSIYLCSVPQGRETQYFGPGTRLLVL.

The chain combines TRBV7-9 with TRBJ1-6, with 8 nucleotides matching TRBD1. The V gene end was trimmed by 5 bases and the J gene end by 5 bases; junction bases not matched to a gene: 2. CDR1 is SEHNR and CDR2 is FQNEAQ in the germline V gene (reference sequence). The CDR3 covers 14 residues. As DNA, the CDR3 is TGTGCCAGCAGCCGGGACAGGCATAATTCACCCCTCCACTTT. Translation gives CASSRDRHNSPLHF.

The chain uses TRBV2 and TRBJ2-7; TRBD2 is a possible D gene (5 bases). The CDR3 spans 12 residues. Trimming took off 3 bases at V and 6 bases at J, with 9 bases between the two ends. Germline loops: CDR1 SNHLY, CDR2 FYNNEI. CDR3 region: CASSERTFEQYF. CDR3 nucleotide sequence: TGTGCCAGCAGTGAGAGGACTTTCGAGCAGTACTTC.